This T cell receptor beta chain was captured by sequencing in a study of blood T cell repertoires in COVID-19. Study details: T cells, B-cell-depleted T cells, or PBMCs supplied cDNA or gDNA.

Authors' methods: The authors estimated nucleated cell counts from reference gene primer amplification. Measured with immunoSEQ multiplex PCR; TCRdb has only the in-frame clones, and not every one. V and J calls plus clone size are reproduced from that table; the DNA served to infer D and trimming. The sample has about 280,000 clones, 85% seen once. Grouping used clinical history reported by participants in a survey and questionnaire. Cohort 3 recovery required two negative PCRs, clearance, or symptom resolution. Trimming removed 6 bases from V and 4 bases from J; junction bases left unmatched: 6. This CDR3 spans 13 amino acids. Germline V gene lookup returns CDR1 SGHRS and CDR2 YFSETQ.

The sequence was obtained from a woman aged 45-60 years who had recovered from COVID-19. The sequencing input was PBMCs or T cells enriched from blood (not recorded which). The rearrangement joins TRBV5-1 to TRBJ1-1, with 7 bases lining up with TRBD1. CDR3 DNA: TGCGCCAGCAATTTTGCAGGGGGCACTGAAGCTTTCTTT. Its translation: CASNFAGGTEAFF.